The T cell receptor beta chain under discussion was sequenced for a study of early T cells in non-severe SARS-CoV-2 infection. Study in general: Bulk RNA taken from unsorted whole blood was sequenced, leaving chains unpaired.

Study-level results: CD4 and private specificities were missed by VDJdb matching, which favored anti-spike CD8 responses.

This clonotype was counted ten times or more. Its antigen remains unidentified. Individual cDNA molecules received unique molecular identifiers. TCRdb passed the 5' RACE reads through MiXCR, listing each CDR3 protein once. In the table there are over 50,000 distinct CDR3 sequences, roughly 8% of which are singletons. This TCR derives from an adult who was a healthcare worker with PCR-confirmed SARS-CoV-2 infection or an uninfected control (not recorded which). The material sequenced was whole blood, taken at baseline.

The CDR3: CASGDRKYEQYF. Written as DNA, the CDR3 is TGTGCCAGCGGGGACCGCAAATACGAGCAGTACTTC. The V gene is TRBV12-3 or TRBV12-4, the J gene TRBJ2-7; D assignment may be TRBD1 or TRBD2 (5 bases each). CDR3 length equals 12 residues. V shed 8 bases and J shed 4 bases, with 12 bases lying between them.